What follows are 13 T cell receptor beta chains derived from one specimen sequenced in a study of regulatory T cells in long-lasting Graves disease. Arm-PCR of CDR3 regions and iRepertoire HTBI primers were used to build TCR beta libraries. TCRdb re-called the multiplex PCR reads through MiXCR, storing one row per CDR3 protein. The table shows 360,000 or so distinct CDR3 sequences, with 16% occurring only once. The time point was: newly diagnosed GD, antithyroid drugs for less than 3 months. There was RNA extracted from PBMCs, and the TCR library was made from it. Another study also made use of these data, one on T cells in Graves' hyperthyroidism and ophthalmopathy.

The sequencing used peripheral blood mononuclear cells (PBMCs), collected at new diagnosis, from a patient treated with antithyroid drugs. These receptors originate from a man aged 40-55 years with Graves disease.

V usage is TRBV9 and J usage is TRBJ2-3, with 9 bases aligning to TRBD1. V shed 3 bases, J shed 3 bases, and the junction held 11 bases outside the gene matches. Germline CDR1 SGDLS, CDR2 YYNGEE. The CDR3 runs 17 residues. The CDR3 DNA reads TGTGCCAGCAGCGCCGGAGGGGGACAGGGTTGGACAGATACGCAGTATTTT. Amino acids: CASSAGGGQGWTDTQYF.

This clonotype appeared a few times. The genes are TRBV5-1 and TRBJ2-6; D unclear. The CDR3 spans 15 residues. Deletions cut 2 bases from V and 3 bases from J, with 9 bases between. Per the germline V gene, CDR1 is SGHRS and CDR2 is YFSETQ. CDR3 in amino acids: CASSLGSIGANVLTF. CDR3 bases: TGCGCCAGCAGCTTAGGAAGTATTGGGGCCAACGTCCTGACTTTC. The whole variable domain, filled in from reference TRBV5-1 and TRBJ2-6, reads KAGVTQTPRYLIKTRGQQVTLSCSPISGHRSVSWYQQTPGQGLQFLFEYFSETQRNKGNFPGRFSGRQFSNSRSEMNVSTLELGDSALYLCASSLGSIGANVLTFGAGSRLTVL.

This clonotype has at least ten counts. The chain combines TRBV28 with TRBJ2-2; D may be TRBD1 or TRBD2 (7 bases each). Germline CDR1 is MDHEN and CDR2 is SYDVKM. This CDR3 comprises 15 residues. V lost 8 bases and J lost 4, with 17 bases in between. The CDR3 nucleotides are TGTGCCAGCCTCCAGGGGGGGTCGGGCACCGGGGAGCTGTTTTTT. It specifies CASLQGGSGTGELFF.

This clonotype was seen repeatedly, ten times or more. The chain links TRBV29-1 to TRBJ2-1; the D gene is possibly TRBD2 (6 bases). There are 13 residues in the CDR3. Looked up from germline, CDR1 is SQVTM and CDR2 is ANQGSEA. The V and J ends lost 0 bases and 10 bases respectively, with 13 bases between them. CDR3 nucleotides: TGCAGCGTTGAAGATTCCATGGGAGGCGAGCAGTTCTTC. It specifies CSVEDSMGGEQFF.

To note about this clonotype: At one boundary the junction diverges from the germline segment, which might be a read error. The CDR3 DNA reads as TGCAGTGCTAGAGAGAGGCGGGCGGGTGGCTACGCCTTC. Its translation is CSARERRAGGYAF. The rearrangement links TRBV20-1 to TRBJ1-2; D is unclear. This CDR3 has 13 amino acids. The germline CDR1 and CDR2 sequences are DFQATT and SNEGSKA (reference sequence).

This clonotype was seen many times. The chain couples TRBV7-2 to TRBJ2-7, with 7 bases matching TRBD1. Germline loops: CDR1 SGHTA, CDR2 FQGNSA. Trimming at V came to 2 bases and at J to 7 bases, leaving 14 bases not matched to a gene. This CDR3 comprises 16 residues. CDR3 DNA sequence: TGTGCCAGCAGCTTAAGGGACAGCTACCTCTTCCCGGAGCAGTACTTC. This translates into CASSLRDSYLFPEQYF.

In its sample, this clonotype was seen many times. This rearrangement joins TRBV2 to TRBJ2-5, with 12 bases aligning to TRBD2. Germline values: CDR1 SNHLY, CDR2 FYNNEI. The J segment lost 4 bases and the V segment lost 9 bases, leaving 9 bases of the junction unmatched. The CDR3 extends over 15 amino acids. CDR3 in DNA: TGTGCCAGTCTTCCGCTAGCGGGGGGGGCAGAGACCCAGTACTTC. Its protein product is CASLPLAGGAETQYF.

This clonotype was seen ten or more times. This sequence joins TRBV6-1 and TRBJ1-1, with 8 bases that match TRBD1. V lost 0 bases and J lost 11; bases outside the gene matches: 8. The CDR3 consists of 14 residues. Germline values: CDR1 MNHNS, CDR2 SASEGT. CDR3 sequence (DNA): TGTGCCAGCAGTGAAGCGCCGTCCAGGGGGCCCGCTTTCTTT. Its translation: CASSEAPSRGPAFF.

V gene TRBV6-2 or TRBV6-3 combines with J gene TRBJ2-2, with D possibly being TRBD1 (5 bases). The CDR3 is made up of 14 amino acids. CDR1 and CDR2 from the germline V gene are MNHEY and SVGEGT. V lost 7 bases and J 1 base, leaving 10 bases between the germline ends. CDR3 sequence reads: CASTDSMNTGELFF. DNA of the CDR3: TGTGCCAGCACAGACAGCATGAACACCGGGGAGCTGTTTTTT.

This clonotype was recorded many times. The chain combines TRBV6-1 with TRBJ2-3, with 9 bases lining up with TRBD1. CDR3 size: 13 residues. V lost 9 bases and J lost 6; bases outside the gene matches: 7. Germline loops: CDR1 MNHNS, CDR2 SASEGT. Here the CDR3 DNA reads TGTGCCAGTCGGGGGACAGGGATTGATACGCAGTATTTT. It translates to CASRGTGIDTQYF.

This clonotype was recorded at least ten times. The chain couples TRBV5-1 to TRBJ1-5; D possibly corresponds to TRBD1 (5 bases). V was clipped by 4 bases and J by 2 bases, with 19 bases between them. The CDR3 spans 17 residues. Germline V CDR1 and CDR2: SGHRS, YFSETQ. CDR3 DNA sequence: TGCGCCAGCAGCCCGAGACCCGTCGGGGGGGGCAATCAGCCCCAGCATTTT. Translated: CASSPRPVGGGNQPQHF. The full variable domain, with the rest looked up from reference TRBV5-1 and TRBJ1-5, is KAGVTQTPRYLIKTRGQQVTLSCSPISGHRSVSWYQQTPGQGLQFLFEYFSETQRNKGNFPGRFSGRQFSNSRSEMNVSTLELGDSALYLCASSPRPVGGGNQPQHFGDGTRLSIL.

This clonotype has a count of ten or more. The rearrangement links TRBV6-1 to TRBJ2-7; TRBD2 matches 11 bases. This CDR3 has 14 amino acids. Trimming removed 8 bases from V and 4 bases from J; junction bases left unmatched: 7. Germline CDR1 MNHNS, CDR2 SASEGT. The CDR3: CASGPGLAVYEQYF. The DNA of the CDR3 is TGTGCCAGCGGTCCGGGACTAGCGGTGTACGAGCAGTACTTC.

This clonotype was picked up a small number of times. The V gene is TRBV5-1, the J gene TRBJ2-6; no clear D gene. Germline CDR1 is SGHRS and CDR2 is YFSETQ. V was pared by 0 bases and J by 2 bases, with 3 bases between. The CDR3 spans 14 residues. CDR3 protein: CASSLGTGANVLTF. DNA for the CDR3: TGCGCCAGCAGCTTGGGTACTGGGGCCAACGTCCTGACTTTC.